This T cell receptor beta chain was documented in a study of T cells after yellow fever vaccination. General study points: Most primary-vaccination clones recurred post-booster (roughly 97% CD4, around 88% CD8).

TCRdb independently ran MiXCR on the 5' RACE reads; one entry per CDR3 protein. This table has around 72,000 distinct CDR3 sequences, around 7.8% appearing once. V was trimmed by 7 bases and J by 0 bases, leaving 21 bases between them. CDR1 and CDR2 from the germline V gene are LGHDT and YNNKEL (reference sequence). CDR3 size: 17 residues. This clonotype showed up many times. Its target is not known. The material sequenced was CD8+ T cells sorted from PBMCs, taken around 10 days after the first yellow fever vaccination. This receptor was identified in a man between 18 and 35 years old who received the YFV17D yellow fever vaccine. The chain employs TRBV3-1 and TRBJ1-1, with D unresolved. This chain's CDR3 is CASTGRPVRLMNTEAFF. In DNA form, the CDR3 reads TGTGCCAGCACCGGACGACCGGTCCGTCTAATGAACACTGAAGCTTTCTTT.